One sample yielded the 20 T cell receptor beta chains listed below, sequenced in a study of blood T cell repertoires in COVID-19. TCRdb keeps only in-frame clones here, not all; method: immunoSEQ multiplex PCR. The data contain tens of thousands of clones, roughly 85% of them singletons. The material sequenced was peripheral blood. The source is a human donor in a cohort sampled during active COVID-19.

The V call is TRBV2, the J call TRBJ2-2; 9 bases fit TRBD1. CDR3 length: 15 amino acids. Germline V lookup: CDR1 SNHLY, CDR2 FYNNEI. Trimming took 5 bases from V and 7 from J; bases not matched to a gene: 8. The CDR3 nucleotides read TGTGCCAGCAGTCTACGACAGGGGGATATCGGGGAGCTGTTTTTT. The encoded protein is CASSLRQGDIGELFF.

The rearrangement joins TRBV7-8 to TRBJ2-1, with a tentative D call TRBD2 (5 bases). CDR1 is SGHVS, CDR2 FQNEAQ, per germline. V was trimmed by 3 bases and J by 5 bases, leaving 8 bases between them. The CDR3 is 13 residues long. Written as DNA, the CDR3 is TGTGCCAGCAGCTTCCGGGGAAACAATGAGCAGTTCTTC. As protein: CASSFRGNNEQFF.

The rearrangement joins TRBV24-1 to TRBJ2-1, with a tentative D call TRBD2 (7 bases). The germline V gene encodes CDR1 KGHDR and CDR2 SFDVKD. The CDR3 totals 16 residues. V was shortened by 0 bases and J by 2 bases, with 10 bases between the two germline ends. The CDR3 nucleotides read TGTGCCACCAGTGATTTGAAGGGGGGGGCCTACAATGAGCAGTTCTTC. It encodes CATSDLKGGAYNEQFF.

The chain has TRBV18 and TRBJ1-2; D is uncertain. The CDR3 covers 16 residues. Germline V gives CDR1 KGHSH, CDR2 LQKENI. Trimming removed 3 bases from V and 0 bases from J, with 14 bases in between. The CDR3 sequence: CASSPGSGRPNYGYTF. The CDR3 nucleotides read TGTGCCAGCTCACCGGGTAGTGGGAGGCCTAACTATGGCTACACCTTC. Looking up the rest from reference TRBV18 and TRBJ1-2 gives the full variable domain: NAGVMQNPRHLVRRRGQEARLRCSPMKGHSHVYWYRQLPEEGLKFMVYLQKENIIDESGMPKERFSAEFPKEGPSILRIQQVVRGDSAAYFCASSPGSGRPNYGYTFGSGTRLTVV.

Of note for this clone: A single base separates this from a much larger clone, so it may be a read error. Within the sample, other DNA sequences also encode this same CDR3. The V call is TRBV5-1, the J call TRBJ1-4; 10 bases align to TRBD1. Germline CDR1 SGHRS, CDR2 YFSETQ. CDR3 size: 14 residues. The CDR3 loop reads CASRQDRGTEKLFF. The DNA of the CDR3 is TGCGCCAGCAGACAGGACAGGGGGACGGAAAAACTGTTCTTT.

The CDR3 sequence: CATSDLLGGETQYF. CDR3 bases: TGTGCCACCAGTGATTTGCTAGGGGGAGAGACCCAGTACTTC. The rearrangement uses TRBV24-1 and TRBJ2-5; D is perhaps TRBD1 (6 bases). CDR1 KGHDR and CDR2 SFDVKD come from the germline V gene. The CDR3 consists of 14 residues. Between the trimmed V and J ends, which lost 0 bases and 4 bases, there was a span of 8 bases.

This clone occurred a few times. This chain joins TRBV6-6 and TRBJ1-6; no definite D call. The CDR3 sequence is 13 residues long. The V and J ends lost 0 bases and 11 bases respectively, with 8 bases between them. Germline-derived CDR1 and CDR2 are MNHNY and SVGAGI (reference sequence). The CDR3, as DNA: TGTGCCAGCAGTTACTCGACGGGTCCACCCCTCCACTTT. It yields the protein CASSYSTGPPLHF.

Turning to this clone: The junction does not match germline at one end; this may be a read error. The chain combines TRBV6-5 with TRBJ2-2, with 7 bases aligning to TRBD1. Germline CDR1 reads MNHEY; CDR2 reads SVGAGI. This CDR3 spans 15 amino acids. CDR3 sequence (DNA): TGTGCCAGCAATTACAGGGGTCCAAACACCGGGGAGCTGTTTTTT. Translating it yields CASNYRGPNTGELFF.

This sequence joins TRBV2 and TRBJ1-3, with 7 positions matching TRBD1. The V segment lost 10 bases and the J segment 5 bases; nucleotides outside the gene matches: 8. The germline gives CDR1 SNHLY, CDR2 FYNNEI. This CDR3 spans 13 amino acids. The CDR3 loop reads CAIRTGGRNTIYF. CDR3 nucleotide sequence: TGTGCCATCAGGACAGGAGGCAGAAACACCATATATTTT.

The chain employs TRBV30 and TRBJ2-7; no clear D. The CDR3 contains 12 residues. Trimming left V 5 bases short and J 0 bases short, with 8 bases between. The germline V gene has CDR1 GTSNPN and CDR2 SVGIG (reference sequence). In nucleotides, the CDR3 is TGTGCCTGGGATCACAACTCCTACGAGCAGTACTTC. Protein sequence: CAWDHNSYEQYF. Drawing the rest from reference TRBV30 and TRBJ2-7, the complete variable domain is SQTIHQWPATLVQPVGSPLSLECTVEGTSNPNLYWYRQAAGRGLQLLFYSVGIGQISSEVPQNLSASRPQDRQFILSSKKLLLSDSGFYLCAWDHNSYEQYFGPGTRLTVT.

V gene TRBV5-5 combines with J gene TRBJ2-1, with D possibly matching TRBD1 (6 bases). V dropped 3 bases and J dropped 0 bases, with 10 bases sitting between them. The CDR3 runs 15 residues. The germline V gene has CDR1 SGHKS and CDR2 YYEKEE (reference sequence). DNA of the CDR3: TGTGCCAGCAGCTATCGGGACAACTCCTACAATGAGCAGTTCTTC. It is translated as CASSYRDNSYNEQFF.

The CDR3 protein is CASSLGLAGFYEQYF. The CDR3 coding sequence is TGTGCCAGCAGTCTTGGACTAGCGGGCTTCTACGAGCAGTACTTC. This rearrangement joins TRBV4-2 to TRBJ2-7; 11 positions agree with TRBD2. V was clipped by 6 bases and J by 3 bases; unmatched bases: 7. Germline V gives CDR1 LGHNA, CDR2 YNFKEQ. The CDR3 sequence is 15 residues long.

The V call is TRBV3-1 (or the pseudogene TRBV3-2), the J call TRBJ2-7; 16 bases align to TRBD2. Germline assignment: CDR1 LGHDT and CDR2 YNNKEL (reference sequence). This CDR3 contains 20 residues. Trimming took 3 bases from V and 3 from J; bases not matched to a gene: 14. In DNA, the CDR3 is TGTGCCAGCAGCCAGGCGGGACTAGCGGGAGGGAAAGGTATTGGCTACGAGCAGTACTTC. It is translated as CASSQAGLAGGKGIGYEQYF.

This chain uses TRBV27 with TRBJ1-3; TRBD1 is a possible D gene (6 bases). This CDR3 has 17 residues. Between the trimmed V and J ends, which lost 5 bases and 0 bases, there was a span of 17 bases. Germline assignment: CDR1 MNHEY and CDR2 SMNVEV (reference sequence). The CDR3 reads CASSLRQAGHSGNTIYF. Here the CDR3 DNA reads TGTGCCAGCAGTCTCCGACAGGCCGGCCACTCTGGAAACACCATATATTTT.

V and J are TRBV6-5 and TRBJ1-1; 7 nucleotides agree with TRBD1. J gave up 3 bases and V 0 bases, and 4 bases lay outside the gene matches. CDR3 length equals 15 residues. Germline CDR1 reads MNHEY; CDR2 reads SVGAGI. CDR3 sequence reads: CASSYSGRGDTEAFF. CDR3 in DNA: TGTGCCAGCAGTTACTCGGGCAGGGGGGACACTGAAGCTTTCTTT.

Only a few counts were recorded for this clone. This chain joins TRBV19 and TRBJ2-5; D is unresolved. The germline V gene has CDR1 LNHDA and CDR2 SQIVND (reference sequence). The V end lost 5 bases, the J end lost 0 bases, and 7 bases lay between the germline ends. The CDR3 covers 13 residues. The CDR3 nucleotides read TGTGCCAGTAGTGAGTCCAACCAAGAGACCCAGTACTTC. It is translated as CASSESNQETQYF.

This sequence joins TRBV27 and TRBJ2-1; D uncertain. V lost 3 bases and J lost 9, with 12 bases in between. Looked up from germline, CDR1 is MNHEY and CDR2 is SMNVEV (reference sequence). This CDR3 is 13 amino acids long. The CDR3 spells CASSLFAWSEQFF. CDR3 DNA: TGTGCCAGCAGTTTGTTCGCGTGGAGTGAGCAGTTCTTC.

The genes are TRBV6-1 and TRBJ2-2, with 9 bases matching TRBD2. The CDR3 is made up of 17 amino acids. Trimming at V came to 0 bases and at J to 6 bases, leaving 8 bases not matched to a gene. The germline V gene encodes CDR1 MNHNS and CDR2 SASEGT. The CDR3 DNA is TGTGCCAGCAGTGAAGCAATAGCGGGAGTATCGGCCGGGGAGCTGTTTTTT. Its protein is CASSEAIAGVSAGELFF.

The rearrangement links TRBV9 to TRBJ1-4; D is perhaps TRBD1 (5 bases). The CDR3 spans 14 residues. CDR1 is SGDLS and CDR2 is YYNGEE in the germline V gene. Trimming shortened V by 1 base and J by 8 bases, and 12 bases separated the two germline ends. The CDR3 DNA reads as TGTGCCAGCAGCGTATCCCAGGGTGGAGAAAAACTGTTTTTT. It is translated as CASSVSQGGEKLFF.

CDR3: CASSVGTGNADTQYF. CDR3 nucleotides: TGTGCCAGCAGCGTCGGGACAGGGAATGCAGATACGCAGTATTTT. J is TRBJ2-3 and V is TRBV9; 9 nucleotides line up with TRBD1. CDR1 and CDR2 (germline): SGDLS, YYNGEE. Unmatched junction bases numbered 5, after V lost 2 bases and J lost 4 bases. The CDR3 spans 15 residues.